A single sample gave rise to the 13 T cell receptor beta chains below, sequenced in a study of blood T cell repertoires in COVID-19. Only in-frame clones appear in the TCRdb table, and some are missing; sequencing was by immunoSEQ multiplex PCR. The sample records roughly 170,000 clones, about 88% being singletons. Material for sequencing was peripheral blood. These receptors all stem from a man between 60 and 70 years old with acute or convalescent COVID-19.

This chain connects TRBV4-1 to TRBJ1-1; no firm D call. Germline CDR1 MGHRA, CDR2 YSYEKL. The CDR3 sequence is 14 residues long. The germline V and J ends were trimmed by 1 base and 2 bases, with 8 bases remaining between them. This CDR3 is CASSQVVSNTEAFF. CDR3 DNA: TGCGCCAGCAGCCAAGTCGTCAGTAACACTGAAGCTTTCTTT.

This rearrangement joins TRBV5-1 to TRBJ2-3; possible D gene TRBD2, 5 bases. Trimming cost V 1 base and J 0 bases, with 12 bases left between them. CDR1 and CDR2 (germline): SGHRS, YFSETQ. The CDR3 is 16 residues long. The CDR3 reads CASSLSGVTSTDTQYF. Written as DNA, the CDR3 is TGCGCCAGCAGCTTGAGCGGAGTTACTAGCACAGATACGCAGTATTTT.

The rearrangement joins TRBV7-9 to TRBJ1-6; TRBD1 agrees at 7 bases. The J segment lost 0 bases and the V segment lost 5 bases, leaving 10 bases of the junction unmatched. Germline loops: CDR1 SEHNR, CDR2 FQNEAQ (reference sequence). The CDR3 runs to 18 residues. The CDR3 spells CASSPSPGQSSYNSPLHF. In DNA, the CDR3 is TGTGCCAGCAGCCCATCACCGGGACAGAGCTCCTATAATTCACCCCTCCACTTT.

The rearrangement uses TRBV7-6 and TRBJ2-2; possibly TRBD1 for D (6 bases). This CDR3 contains 15 residues. Germline V lookup: CDR1 SGHVS, CDR2 FNYEAQ. V was trimmed by 0 bases and J by 3 bases, leaving 8 bases between them. The CDR3 is CASSLAQGHTGELFF. CDR3 nucleotides: TGTGCCAGCAGCTTAGCGCAGGGGCACACCGGGGAGCTGTTTTTT. The variable domain in full, with the rest retrieved from reference TRBV7-6 and TRBJ2-2, is GAGVSQSPRYKVTKRGQDVALRCDPISGHVSLYWYRQALGQGPEFLTYFNYEAQQDKSGLPNDRFSAERPEGSISTLTIQRTEQRDSAMYRCASSLAQGHTGELFFGEGSRLTVL.

This chain connects TRBV19 to TRBJ1-3; D call uncertain. Germline V lookup: CDR1 LNHDA, CDR2 SQIVND (reference sequence). CDR3 length: 15 amino acids. The V gene lost 1 base and the J gene lost 0 bases, with 7 bases spanning the gap. CDR3 amino acids: CASSIGSNSGNTIYF. In DNA form, the CDR3 reads TGTGCCAGTAGTATAGGCTCTAACTCTGGAAACACCATATATTTT. Filled out from reference TRBV19 and TRBJ1-3, the complete variable domain reads DGGITQSPKYLFRKEGQNVTLSCEQNLNHDAMYWYRQDPGQGLRLIYYSQIVNDFQKGDIAEGYSVSREKKESFPLTVTSAQKNPTAFYLCASSIGSNSGNTIYFGEGSWLTVV.

This rearrangement joins TRBV18 to TRBJ2-7; 11 bases match TRBD1. The CDR3 extends over 13 amino acids. The junction had 2 bases not matched to a gene; V was cut back by 4 bases and J by 6 bases. Germline CDR1 reads KGHSH; CDR2 reads LQKENI. CDR3 DNA sequence: TGTGCCAGCTCACAAGGGACAGGGGGCGAGCAGTACGTC. Its translation is CASSQGTGGEQYV.

J is TRBJ1-2 and V is TRBV6-5; D possibly corresponds to TRBD1 (5 bases). This CDR3 has 12 residues. The V end was cut by 8 bases, the J end by 2 bases, with 9 bases between. CDR1 and CDR2 from the germline V gene are MNHEY and SVGAGI. The CDR3 nucleotides read TGTGCCAGCCGTAGGACAAACTATGGCTACACCTTC. Protein sequence: CASRRTNYGYTF.

The chain recombines TRBV27 with TRBJ1-2; 7 bases match TRBD1. V shed 5 bases, J shed 6 bases, and the junction held 3 bases outside the gene matches. CDR3 length: 12 amino acids. The germline V gene has CDR1 MNHEY and CDR2 SMNVEV (reference sequence). The CDR3, as DNA: TGTGCCAGCAGTACCACAGGGGATGGCTACACCTTC. This sequence encodes CASSTTGDGYTF.

The chain combines TRBV7-2 with TRBJ1-2; 9 bases fit TRBD1. The V segment lost 3 bases and the J segment 4 bases; nucleotides outside the gene matches: 3. This CDR3 contains 14 residues. Germline V gives CDR1 SGHTA, CDR2 FQGNSA. In DNA, the CDR3 is TGTGCCAGCAGCTTGGGGACAGGGAGCTATGGCTACACCTTC. Amino acid sequence: CASSLGTGSYGYTF.

The CDR3 sequence is CAWSVPTAYGYTF. CDR3 DNA sequence: TGTGCCTGGAGTGTCCCAACAGCTTATGGCTACACCTTC. The V and J genes are TRBV30 and TRBJ1-2; no firm D call. CDR3 length equals 13 residues. The V gene lost 0 bases and the J gene lost 5 bases, with 10 bases spanning the gap. CDR1 is GTSNPN, CDR2 SVGIG, per germline (reference sequence).

The chain employs TRBV9 and TRBJ2-7; TRBD1 aligns across 12 bases. Germline loops: CDR1 SGDLS, CDR2 YYNGEE. V dropped 0 bases and J dropped 5; count of bases not matched to a gene: 6. The CDR3 covers 16 residues. The DNA for the CDR3 is TGTGCCAGCAGCGTAGGGGGACAGGGGGCCCGCGACGAGCAGTACTTC. It specifies CASSVGGQGARDEQYF.

The chain recombines TRBV20-1 with TRBJ1-1, with D possibly TRBD1 on 6 matching bases. CDR1 and CDR2 from the germline V gene are DFQATT and SNEGSKA (reference sequence). V gave up 6 bases and J gave up 7 bases, with 12 bases separating them. The CDR3 sequence is 11 residues long. The CDR3 sequence: CSAIGQIEAFF. Written as DNA, the CDR3 is TGCAGTGCCATCGGACAGATTGAAGCTTTCTTT.

For this clone: Other DNA sequences in this specimen translate into the identical CDR3. The V and J genes are TRBV6-5 and TRBJ2-3, with D possibly being TRBD2 (6 bases). V was shortened by 0 bases and J by 0 bases, with 7 bases between the two germline ends. The CDR3 spans 15 residues. Per germline, CDR1 MNHEY and CDR2 SVGAGI. The CDR3 loop reads CASSYSGTSTDTQYF. The CDR3 DNA reads TGTGCCAGCAGTTACTCCGGGACTAGCACAGATACGCAGTATTTT.